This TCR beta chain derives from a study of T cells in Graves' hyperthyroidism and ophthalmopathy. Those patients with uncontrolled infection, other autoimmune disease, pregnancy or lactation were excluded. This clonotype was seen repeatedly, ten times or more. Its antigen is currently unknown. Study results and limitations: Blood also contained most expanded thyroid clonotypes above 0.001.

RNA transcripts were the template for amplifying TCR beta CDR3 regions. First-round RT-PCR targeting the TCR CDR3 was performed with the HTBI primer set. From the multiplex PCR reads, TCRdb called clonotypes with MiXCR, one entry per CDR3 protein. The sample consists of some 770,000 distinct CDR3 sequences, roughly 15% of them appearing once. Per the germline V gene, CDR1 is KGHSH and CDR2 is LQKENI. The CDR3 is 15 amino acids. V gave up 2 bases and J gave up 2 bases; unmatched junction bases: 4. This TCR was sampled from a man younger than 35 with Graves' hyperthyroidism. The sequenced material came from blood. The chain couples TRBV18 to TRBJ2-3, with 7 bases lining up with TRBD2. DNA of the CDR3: TGTGCCAGCTCACCAGCTAGCGGAGTCACAGATACGCAGTATTTT. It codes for CASSPASGVTDTQYF.